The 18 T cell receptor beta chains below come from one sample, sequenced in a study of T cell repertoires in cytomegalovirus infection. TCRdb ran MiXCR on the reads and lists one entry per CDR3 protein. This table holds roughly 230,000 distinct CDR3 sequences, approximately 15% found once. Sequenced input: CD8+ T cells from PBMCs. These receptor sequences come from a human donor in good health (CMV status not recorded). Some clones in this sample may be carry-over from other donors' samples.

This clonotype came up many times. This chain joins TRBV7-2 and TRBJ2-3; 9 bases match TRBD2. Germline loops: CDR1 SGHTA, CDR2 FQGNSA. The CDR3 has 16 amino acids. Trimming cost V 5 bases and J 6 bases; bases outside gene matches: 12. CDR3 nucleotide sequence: TGTGCCAGCAGCCCGGGACTAGCCCTGGGGGTGGATACGCAGTATTTT. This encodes CASSPGLALGVDTQYF.

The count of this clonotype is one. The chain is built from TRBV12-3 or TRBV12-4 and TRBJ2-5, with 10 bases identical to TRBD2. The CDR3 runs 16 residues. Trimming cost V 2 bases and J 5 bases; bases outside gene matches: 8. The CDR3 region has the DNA TGTGCCAGCAGTTTAATCCTAGCGGGGGCCGAGGAGACCCAGTACTTC. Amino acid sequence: CASSLILAGAEETQYF.

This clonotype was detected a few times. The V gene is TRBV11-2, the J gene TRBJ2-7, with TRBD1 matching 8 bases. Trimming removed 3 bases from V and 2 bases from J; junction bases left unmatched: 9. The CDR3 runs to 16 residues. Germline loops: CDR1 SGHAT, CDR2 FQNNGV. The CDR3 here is CASSFLGQEVTYEQYF. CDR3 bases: TGTGCCAGCAGCTTCTTGGGACAGGAAGTCACCTACGAGCAGTACTTC.

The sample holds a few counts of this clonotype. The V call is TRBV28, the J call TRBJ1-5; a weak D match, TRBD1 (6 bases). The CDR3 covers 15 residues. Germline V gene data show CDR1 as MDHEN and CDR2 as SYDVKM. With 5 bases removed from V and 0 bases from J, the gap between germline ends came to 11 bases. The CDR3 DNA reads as TGTGCCAGCAGTCCGGGACAATATAGCAATCAGCCCCAGCATTTT. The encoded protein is CASSPGQYSNQPQHF.

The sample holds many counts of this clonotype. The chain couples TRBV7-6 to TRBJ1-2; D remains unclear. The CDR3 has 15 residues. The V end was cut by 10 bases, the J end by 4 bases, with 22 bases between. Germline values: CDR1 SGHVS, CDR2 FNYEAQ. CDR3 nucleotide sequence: TGTGCCACTCAAAACGAAATCGGGTCGATCTATGGCTACACCTTC. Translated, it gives CATQNEIGSIYGYTF.

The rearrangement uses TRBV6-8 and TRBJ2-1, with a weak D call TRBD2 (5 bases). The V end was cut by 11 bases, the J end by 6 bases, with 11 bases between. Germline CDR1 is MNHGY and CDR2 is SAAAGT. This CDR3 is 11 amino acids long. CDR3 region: CAGGAANEQFF. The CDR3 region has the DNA TGTGCCGGAGGCGCGGCCAATGAGCAGTTCTTC.

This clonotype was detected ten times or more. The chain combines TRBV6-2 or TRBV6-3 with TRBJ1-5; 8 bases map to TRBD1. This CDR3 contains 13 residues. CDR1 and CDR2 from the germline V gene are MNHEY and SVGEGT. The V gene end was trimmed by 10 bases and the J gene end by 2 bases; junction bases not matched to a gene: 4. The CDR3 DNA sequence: TGTGCCATCGCAGGGGGCGGCAATCAGCCCCAGCATTTT. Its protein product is CAIAGGGNQPQHF.

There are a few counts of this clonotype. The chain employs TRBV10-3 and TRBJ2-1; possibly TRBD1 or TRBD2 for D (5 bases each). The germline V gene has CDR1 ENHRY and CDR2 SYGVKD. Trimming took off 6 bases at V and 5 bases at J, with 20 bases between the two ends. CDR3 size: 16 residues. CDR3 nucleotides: TGTGCCATCAGCAGACCCGGGACGGACCCGAACAATGAGCAGTTCTTC. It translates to CAISRPGTDPNNEQFF.

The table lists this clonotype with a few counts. Here the CDR3 reads CSVETDYGEQYF. As DNA, the CDR3 is TGCAGCGTTGAAACAGACTACGGTGAGCAGTACTTC. The genes are TRBV29-1 and TRBJ2-7, with D perhaps matching TRBD2 (5 bases). The CDR3 has 12 residues. CDR1 SQVTM and CDR2 ANQGSEA come from the germline V gene. V lost 2 bases and J lost 7, with 12 bases in between.

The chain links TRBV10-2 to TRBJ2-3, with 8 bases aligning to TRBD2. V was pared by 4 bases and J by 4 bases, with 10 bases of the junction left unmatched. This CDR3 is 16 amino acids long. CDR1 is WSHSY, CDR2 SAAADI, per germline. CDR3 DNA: TGCGCCAGCAGTGTATTCGGGAGGGCCTTGTCAGATACGCAGTATTTT. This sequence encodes CASSVFGRALSDTQYF.

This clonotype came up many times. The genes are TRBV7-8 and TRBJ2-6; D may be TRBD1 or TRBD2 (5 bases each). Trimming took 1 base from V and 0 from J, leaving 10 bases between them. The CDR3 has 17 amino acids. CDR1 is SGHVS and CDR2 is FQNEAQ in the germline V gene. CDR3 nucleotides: TGTGCCAGCAGCTTAGGGAGAGGGGTCTCTGGGGCCAACGTCCTGACTTTC. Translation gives CASSLGRGVSGANVLTF.

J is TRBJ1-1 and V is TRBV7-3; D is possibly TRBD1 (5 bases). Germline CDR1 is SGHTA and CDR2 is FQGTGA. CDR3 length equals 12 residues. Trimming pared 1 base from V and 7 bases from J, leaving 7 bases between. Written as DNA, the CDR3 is TGTGCCAGCAGCTTAAACAGGTTTGAAGCTTTCTTT. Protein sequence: CASSLNRFEAFF.

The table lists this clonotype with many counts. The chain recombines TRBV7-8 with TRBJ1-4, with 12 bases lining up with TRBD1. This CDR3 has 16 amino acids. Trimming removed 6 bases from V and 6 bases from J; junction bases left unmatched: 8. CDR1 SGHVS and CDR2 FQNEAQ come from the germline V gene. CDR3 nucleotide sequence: TGTGCCAGCAGACGGGACAGGGGGCAATCGGATGAAAAACTGTTTTTT. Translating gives CASRRDRGQSDEKLFF.

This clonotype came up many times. The CDR3 DNA follows: TGTGCCAGCAGTTACAATAGCGGGGTTGAGCAGTTCTTC. It specifies CASSYNSGVEQFF. This sequence joins TRBV6-5 and TRBJ2-1; 8 bases fit TRBD2. The CDR3 runs 13 residues. Trimming took 2 bases from V and 9 from J; bases not matched to a gene: 3. Germline CDR1 is MNHEY and CDR2 is SVGAGI.

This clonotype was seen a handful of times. CDR3 sequence (DNA): TGTGCCAGCACTCCCCGGGGGGGGCGGTCAAACAATGAGCAGTTCTTC. It yields the protein CASTPRGGRSNNEQFF. The chain joins TRBV6-5 to TRBJ2-1; TRBD2 matches 8 bases. With 7 bases clipped from V and 5 bases from J, the junction kept 13 bases outside the gene matches. There are 16 residues in the CDR3. The germline V gene encodes CDR1 MNHEY and CDR2 SVGAGI.

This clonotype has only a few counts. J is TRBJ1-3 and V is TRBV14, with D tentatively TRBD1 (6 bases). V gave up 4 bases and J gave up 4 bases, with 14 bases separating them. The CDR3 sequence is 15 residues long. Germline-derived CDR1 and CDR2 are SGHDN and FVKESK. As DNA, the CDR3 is TGTGCCAGCAGCCCAGGGGCGGCCTGGGGAAACACCATATATTTT. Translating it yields CASSPGAAWGNTIYF.

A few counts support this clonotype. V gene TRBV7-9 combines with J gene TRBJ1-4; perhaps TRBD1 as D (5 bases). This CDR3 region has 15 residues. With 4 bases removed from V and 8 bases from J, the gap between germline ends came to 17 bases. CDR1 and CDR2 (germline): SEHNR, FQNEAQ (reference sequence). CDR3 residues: CASSSTTRDGEKLFF. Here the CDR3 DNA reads TGTGCCAGCAGCTCGACCACCCGGGACGGAGAAAAACTGTTTTTT.

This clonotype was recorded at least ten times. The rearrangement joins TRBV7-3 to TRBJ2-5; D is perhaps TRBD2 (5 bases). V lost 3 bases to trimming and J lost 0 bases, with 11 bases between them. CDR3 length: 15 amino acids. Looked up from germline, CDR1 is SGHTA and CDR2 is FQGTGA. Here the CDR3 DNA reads TGTGCCAGCAGCTTGGACTCTTCGTACCAAGAGACCCAGTACTTC. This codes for CASSLDSSYQETQYF.